The 20 T cell receptor beta chains given below trace back to one sample, sequenced in a study of response to subunit inactivated influenza vaccine. TCRdb passed the RT-PCR reads through MiXCR, listing each CDR3 protein once. The data contain 750,000 to 850,000 distinct CDR3 sequences, about a fifth of them singletons. This sample comprised PBMCs from blood, obtained more than 4 days after vaccination. Receptor source: a man aged 50-59 years who received an inactivated influenza vaccine.

A note on this clonotype: At one end, the junction sequence differs from germline, possibly due to a read error. The V and J genes are TRBV6-4 and TRBJ1-1; no reliable D call. The CDR3 spans 15 residues. Germline lookup yields CDR1 MRHNA and CDR2 SNTAGT. This chain's CDR3 is CASSVDRSLNIEAFF. CDR3 DNA sequence: TGTGCCAGCAGTGTGGACCGCTCATTGAACATTGAAGCTTTCTTT.

CDR3 loop: CSARVDGTDTQYF. The CDR3 coding sequence is TGCAGTGCTAGGGTAGATGGGACAGATACGCAGTATTTT. This chain connects TRBV20-1 to TRBJ2-3, with D unclear. This CDR3 has 13 residues. Trimming shortened V by 3 bases and J by 3 bases, and 10 bases separated the two germline ends. CDR1 is DFQATT, CDR2 SNEGSKA, per germline (reference sequence).

The rearrangement joins TRBV12-3 or TRBV12-4 to TRBJ2-5; possible D gene TRBD1, 5 bases. Trimming removed 5 bases from V and 10 bases from J, with 17 bases in between. The CDR3 has 13 residues. The CDR3 DNA sequence: TGTGCCAGCAGTACTGGACCCTCCCAGGGCCAGTACTTC. Translated: CASSTGPSQGQYF.

With regard to this clonotype: This may be a read error, as it is one base from a much larger clone. This chain uses TRBV20-1 with TRBJ2-1; D gene unclear. Trimming stripped 1 base from V and 2 bases from J, with 3 bases between. This CDR3 has 12 residues. Looked up from germline, CDR1 is DFQATT and CDR2 is SNEGSKA (reference sequence). The CDR3 reads CSARGAYNEQFF. The CDR3 bases are TGCAGTGCTAGAGGGGCCTACAATGAGCAGTTCTTC.

This chain connects TRBV29-1 to TRBJ2-2; 8 bases align to TRBD2. CDR1 and CDR2 (germline): SQVTM, ANQGSEA. Losses at the gene ends were 7 bases for V and 0 bases for J; bases not matched to a gene: 10. The length of the CDR3 is 16 residues. CDR3 in amino acids: CSAGGLAGANTGELFF. The CDR3 nucleotides are TGCAGCGCGGGGGGGCTAGCGGGTGCGAACACCGGGGAGCTGTTTTTT.

The chain recombines TRBV7-9 with TRBJ2-1; 9 nucleotides line up with TRBD1. Germline loops: CDR1 SEHNR, CDR2 FQNEAQ (reference sequence). V lost 5 bases and J lost 9; bases outside the gene matches: 8. This CDR3 is built from 14 residues. CDR3 bases: TGTGCCAGCAGCCGGGACAGGGTATCTCGTGAGCAGTTCTTC. Translated, it gives CASSRDRVSREQFF.

This chain connects TRBV6-5 to TRBJ1-2; no clear D. Trimming shortened V by 0 bases and J by 6 bases, and 14 bases separated the two germline ends. Germline V CDR1 and CDR2: MNHEY, SVGAGI. The CDR3 has 15 residues. CDR3 DNA: TGTGCCAGCAGTTACTCGATCCGTATAGGTGATGGCTACACCTTC. Protein sequence: CASSYSIRIGDGYTF.

This clonotype was seen a handful of times. The J gene is TRBJ1-1, the V gene TRBV7-6; 7 bases match TRBD1. Germline CDR1 reads SGHVS; CDR2 reads FNYEAQ. The CDR3 runs to 15 residues. V was clipped by 5 bases and J by 4 bases; unmatched bases: 10. The chain's CDR3 is CASSPRQGFGTEAFF. The CDR3 bases are TGTGCCAGCAGCCCCCGACAGGGATTCGGCACTGAAGCTTTCTTT.

Turning to this clonotype: As the CDR3 is not closed by the conserved phenylalanine or tryptophan, this likely results from a read error. The genes are TRBV20-1 and TRBJ2-3; 7 bases are shared with TRBD2. Germline assignment: CDR1 DFQATT and CDR2 SNEGSKA (reference sequence). The CDR3 extends over 14 amino acids. V lost 0 bases and J lost 6; bases outside the gene matches: 6. CDR3 amino acids: CSARDLGGSDTQYY. CDR3 sequence (DNA): TGCAGTGCTAGAGATCTGGGCGGGAGTGATACGCAGTATTAT.

The genes are TRBV12-3 or TRBV12-4 and TRBJ2-1, with no clear D. Trimming cost V 6 bases and J 7 bases, with 13 bases left between them. The CDR3 consists of 13 residues. The CDR3 is CASSFLGLNEQFF. CDR3 DNA sequence: TGTGCCAGCAGCTTTTTGGGGTTAAATGAGCAGTTCTTC.

This clonotype was counted between two and nine times. V and J are TRBV7-8 and TRBJ2-7; 7 nucleotides align to TRBD1. The germline CDR1 and CDR2 sequences are SGHVS and FQNEAQ. Losses at the gene ends were 2 bases for V and 3 bases for J; bases not matched to a gene: 7. This CDR3 is 15 amino acids long. CDR3 in amino acids: CASSLTRDSFYEQYF. The CDR3 DNA sequence: TGTGCCAGCAGCTTAACCCGGGACAGCTTCTACGAGCAGTACTTC.

The chain is built from TRBV12-3 or TRBV12-4 and TRBJ2-1; TRBD2 matches 12 bases. The CDR3 totals 15 residues. With 3 bases clipped from V and 9 bases from J, the junction kept 6 bases outside the gene matches. The CDR3 DNA is TGTGCCAGCAGTTTTTCTAGCGGGGGGGCCGTTGAGCAGTTCTTC. This encodes CASSFSSGGAVEQFF.

The rearrangement links TRBV4-3 to TRBJ2-7; D call uncertain. Germline lookup yields CDR1 LGHNA and CDR2 YSLEER. The CDR3 length is 16 residues. Trimming pared 2 bases from V and 2 bases from J, leaving 16 bases between. The chain's CDR3 is CASSQPGPHSAYEQYF. The CDR3 region has the DNA TGCGCCAGCAGCCAACCCGGGCCGCACTCGGCCTACGAGCAGTACTTC.

The rearrangement uses TRBV5-5 and TRBJ2-1; weak D call: TRBD2 (5 bases). Trimming cost V 4 bases and J 7 bases, with 18 bases left between them. Germline V lookup: CDR1 SGHKS, CDR2 YYEKEE (reference sequence). The CDR3 spans 15 residues. This CDR3 is CASSTLGIGGNEQFF. The CDR3 coding sequence is TGTGCCAGCAGCACTTTGGGTATTGGCGGGAATGAGCAGTTCTTC.

This clonotype has more than one count but fewer than ten. This rearrangement joins TRBV30 to TRBJ2-2; no firm D call. V was shortened by 8 bases and J by 0 bases, with 10 bases between the two germline ends. The germline CDR1 and CDR2 sequences are GTSNPN and SVGIG (reference sequence). CDR3 size: 13 residues. The CDR3 nucleotides read TGTGCCGGATGGGTCGCGAACACCGGGGAGCTGTTTTTT. It specifies CAGWVANTGELFF.

This clonotype was seen a handful of times. V usage is TRBV21-1 and J usage is TRBJ2-1; TRBD2, the table's D call, was not compared with the DNA. TRBV21-1 is a documented pseudogene. CDR3 length: 15 residues. The CDR3 coding sequence is TGTGCCAGCAGCAAAGGCGTGACAGCGGACAATGAGCAGTTCTTC. It codes for CASSKGVTADNEQFF.

A few counts support this clonotype. The chain carries TRBV5-1 and TRBJ2-1; 11 bases match TRBD2. This CDR3 contains 17 residues. CDR1 SGHRS and CDR2 YFSETQ come from the germline V gene. The V gene end was trimmed by 1 base and the J gene end by 5 bases; junction bases not matched to a gene: 8. The CDR3 coding sequence is TGCGCCAGCAGCTTGACTGCCCTAGCGGGAGGAAACAATGAGCAGTTCTTC. It is translated as CASSLTALAGGNNEQFF.

This clonotype was found a few times. This chain's CDR3 is CASSEGSPGYNEQFF. The CDR3 nucleotides read TGTGCCAGCAGCGAGGGGTCCCCAGGGTACAATGAGCAGTTCTTC. This rearrangement joins TRBV27 to TRBJ2-1, with D perhaps given as TRBD1 or TRBD2 (5 bases each). CDR3 size: 15 residues. In germline, CDR1 is MNHEY, CDR2 SMNVEV (reference sequence). The V and J ends lost 6 bases and 4 bases respectively, with 16 bases between them.

The chain is built from TRBV6-1 and TRBJ2-5; D unclear. The germline V gene encodes CDR1 MNHNS and CDR2 SASEGT. CDR3 size: 13 residues. V lost 8 bases and J 3 bases, leaving 13 bases between the germline ends. In DNA, the CDR3 is TGTGCCAGCCCCTCGGGCAGAAAAGAGACCCAGTACTTC. Translating gives CASPSGRKETQYF.

The chain employs TRBV20-1 and TRBJ2-7; D gene ambiguous. Trimming pared 0 bases from V and 6 bases from J, leaving 12 bases between. This CDR3 has 13 residues. The V gene's germline CDR1 is DFQATT and CDR2 SNEGSKA (reference sequence). The CDR3 coding sequence is TGCAGTGCTAGAGATCGTGTCAGTCGCGAGCAGTACTTC. This encodes CSARDRVSREQYF.